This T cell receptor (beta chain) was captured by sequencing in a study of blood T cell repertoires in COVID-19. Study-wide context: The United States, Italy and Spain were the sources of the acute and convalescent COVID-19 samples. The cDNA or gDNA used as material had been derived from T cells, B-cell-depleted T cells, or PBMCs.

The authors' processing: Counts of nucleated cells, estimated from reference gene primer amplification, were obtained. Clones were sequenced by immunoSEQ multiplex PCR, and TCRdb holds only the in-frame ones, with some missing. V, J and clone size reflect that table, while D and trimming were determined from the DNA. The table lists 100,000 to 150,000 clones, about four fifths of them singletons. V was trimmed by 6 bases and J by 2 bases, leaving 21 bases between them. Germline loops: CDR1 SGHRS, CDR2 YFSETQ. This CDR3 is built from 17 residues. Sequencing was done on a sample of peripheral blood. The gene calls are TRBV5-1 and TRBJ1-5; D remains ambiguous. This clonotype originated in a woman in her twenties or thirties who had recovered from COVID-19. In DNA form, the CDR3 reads TGCGCCAGCACTTTAGGTAGGGAGAAGTACGGCAATCAGCCCCAGCATTTT. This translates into CASTLGREKYGNQPQHF. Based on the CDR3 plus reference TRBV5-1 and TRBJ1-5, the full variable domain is KAGVTQTPRYLIKTRGQQVTLSCSPISGHRSVSWYQQTPGQGLQFLFEYFSETQRNKGNFPGRFSGRQFSNSRSEMNVSTLELGDSALYLCASTLGREKYGNQPQHFGDGTRLSIL.